The clone carrying this TCR beta chain was detected once. CDR3 length equals 16 residues. Unmatched junction bases numbered 6, after V lost 4 bases and J lost 0 bases. From germline, CDR1 is MGHDK and CDR2 SYGVNS. The PCR contained 60 Vbeta and 13 Jbeta primers. The protocol was immunoSEQ multiplex PCR, while the TCRdb copy is restricted to in-frame clones and leaves out a portion. The table records 150,000 to 200,000 clones, over 75% of them present only once. The entry originates in a study of cytomegalovirus exposure and HLA in healthy donors. This receptor was taken from a woman aged 25 to 39 in good health and CMV-seronegative. The V call is TRBV25-1, the J call TRBJ2-4, with TRBD1 identical over 7 bases. Sequencing was performed on PBMCs. The CDR3 protein is CASSAGTELAKNIQYF. DNA for the CDR3: TGTGCCAGCAGTGCCGGGACAGAACTAGCCAAAAACATTCAGTACTTC.